The 19 T cell receptor beta chains in this list originate from one sample, sequenced in a study of early T cells in non-severe SARS-CoV-2 infection (dated by TCRdb to the early 2020s). The library was made by 5' RACE. Sequencing took place on a NextSeq 500. Using fastp at Q25 and MiXCR, TCRdb reprocessed the public reads and kept productive beta chains. Rows are unified per CDR3 protein, each entry keeping the most common DNA and genes. The sample table shows tens of thousands of distinct CDR3 sequences, and approximately 6.2% are seen once. The ten top clones hold more than 20% of the sample. Sequencing used whole blood, obtained at baseline. Receptors were obtained from an adult who was a healthcare worker with PCR-confirmed SARS-CoV-2 infection or an uninfected control (not recorded which).

This clonotype was recorded many times. The chain employs TRBV7-9 and TRBJ2-7, with TRBD2 matching over 8 bases. This CDR3 spans 15 amino acids. The germline CDR1 and CDR2 sequences are SEHNR and FQNEAQ (reference sequence). With 5 bases clipped from V and 7 bases from J, the junction kept 13 bases outside the gene matches. Written as DNA, the CDR3 is TGTGCCAGCAGCCCCTCCCCAGGACGGGGGGGTGAGCAGTACTTC. It codes for CASSPSPGRGGEQYF.

This chain connects TRBV9 to TRBJ2-5, with 7 nucleotides matching TRBD2. The CDR3 consists of 14 residues. Per the germline V gene, CDR1 is SGDLS and CDR2 is YYNGEE. The trim removed 2 bases at V and 2 bases at J, leaving 3 bases unmatched. The CDR3 loop is CASSVRDYQETQYF. The CDR3 DNA reads as TGTGCCAGCAGCGTGAGGGACTATCAAGAGACCCAGTACTTC.

The sample holds many counts of this clonotype. The rearrangement links TRBV28 to TRBJ2-1, with 8 bases that match TRBD1. The V segment lost 7 bases and the J segment 7 bases; nucleotides outside the gene matches: 12. Germline values: CDR1 MDHEN, CDR2 SYDVKM. CDR3 length equals 15 residues. Here the CDR3 reads CASTLDRTGLNEQFF. CDR3 nucleotides: TGTGCCAGCACCCTGGATCGGACAGGGCTAAATGAGCAGTTCTTC. The complete variable domain, with remaining parts taken from reference TRBV28 and TRBJ2-1, reads DVKVTQSSRYLVKRTGEKVFLECVQDMDHENMFWYRQDPGLGLRLIYFSYDVKMKEKGDIPEGYSVSREKKERFSLILESASTNQTSMYLCASTLDRTGLNEQFFGPGTRLTVL.

The gene calls are TRBV11-1 and TRBJ2-1; D perhaps matches TRBD2 (6 bases). The ends were cut back, 5 bases at V and 4 bases at J, with 18 bases in the middle. This CDR3 region has 16 residues. Germline V gives CDR1 SGHAT, CDR2 FQDESV (reference sequence). CDR3 DNA sequence: TGTGCCAGCAGCCCATCACTAGCATCCTTTTACAATGAGCAGTTCTTC. It encodes CASSPSLASFYNEQFF.

This clonotype has a count of ten or more. The V call is TRBV5-1, the J call TRBJ1-2, with D uncertain. Germline V gives CDR1 SGHRS, CDR2 YFSETQ. This CDR3 comprises 13 residues. V dropped 4 bases and J dropped 6 bases, with 13 bases sitting between them. CDR3 in DNA: TGCGCCAGCAGCGCGTTCCCGGAGAATGGCTACACCTTC. Translation gives CASSAFPENGYTF.

This clonotype has just a few counts. The chain employs TRBV9 and TRBJ2-2; no clear D gene. The CDR3 loop spans 12 amino acids. Germline V lookup: CDR1 SGDLS, CDR2 YYNGEE. V dropped 3 bases and J dropped 6 bases, with 6 bases sitting between them. CDR3 sequence: CASSAVAGELFF. In nucleotides, the CDR3 is TGTGCCAGCAGCGCGGTTGCCGGGGAGCTGTTTTTT.

This clonotype was seen ten or more times. This rearrangement joins TRBV28 to TRBJ2-1, with unresolved D. Germline CDR1 and CDR2: MDHEN and SYDVKM. This CDR3 is built from 11 residues. V shed 6 bases and J shed 3 bases, with 3 bases lying between them. CDR3: CASSRYNEQFF. The CDR3 DNA sequence: TGTGCCAGCAGCCGCTACAATGAGCAGTTCTTC.

This clonotype was seen repeatedly, ten times or more. The chain employs TRBV18 and TRBJ2-7; 7 nucleotides align to TRBD2. Germline assignment: CDR1 KGHSH and CDR2 LQKENI. The CDR3 contains 15 residues. V was clipped by 0 bases and J by 4 bases; unmatched bases: 6. The CDR3: CASSPPSLAAYEQYF. As DNA, the CDR3 is TGTGCCAGCTCACCACCGTCCCTAGCGGCTTACGAGCAGTACTTC.

This clonotype has only a few counts. This CDR3 is CATSDFSRANTGELFF. The CDR3, as DNA: TGTGCCACCAGTGATTTTTCCAGGGCGAACACCGGGGAGCTGTTTTTT. The genes are TRBV24-1 and TRBJ2-2; D may be TRBD1 (5 bases). The CDR3 runs to 16 residues. Trimming took 1 base from V and 0 from J, leaving 8 bases between them. The V gene's germline CDR1 is KGHDR and CDR2 SFDVKD.

This clonotype occurred many times. The CDR3 sequence is CASSTKGGPVDEQFF. CDR3 nucleotides: TGTGCCAGTAGTACAAAAGGGGGCCCGGTCGATGAGCAGTTCTTC. The chain couples TRBV19 to TRBJ2-1; 7 nucleotides align to TRBD1. The CDR3 length is 15 residues. The V and J ends lost 4 bases and 8 bases, in that order; junction bases with no gene match: 11. CDR1 LNHDA and CDR2 SQIVND come from the germline V gene (reference sequence). Using reference TRBV19 and TRBJ2-1 for the parts outside the CDR3, the full variable domain is DGGITQSPKYLFRKEGQNVTLSCEQNLNHDAMYWYRQDPGQGLRLIYYSQIVNDFQKGDIAEGYSVSREKKESFPLTVTSAQKNPTAFYLCASSTKGGPVDEQFFGPGTRLTVL.

Worth noting for this clonotype: One end of the junction fails to match germline, which may point to a read error. The chain joins TRBV12-3 or TRBV12-4 to TRBJ2-5; tentative D call: TRBD2 (5 bases). This CDR3 is built from 13 residues. The CDR3 sequence: CASSLASQETQYF. CDR3 DNA sequence: TGTGCCAGCAGTCTAGCTTCCCAAGAGACCCAGTACTTC.

This clonotype turned up a few times. The chain couples TRBV4-3 to TRBJ2-7; no clear D. This CDR3 region has 14 residues. CDR1 LGHNA and CDR2 YSLEER come from the germline V gene. V lost 5 bases and J 0 bases, leaving 11 bases between the germline ends. Here the CDR3 DNA reads TGCGCCAGCAGCGTTTCATTGCCCTCCTACGAGCAGTACTTC. As protein: CASSVSLPSYEQYF.

The rearrangement uses TRBV7-9 and TRBJ2-1; tentative D call: TRBD1 (7 bases). This CDR3 region has 12 residues. Germline-derived CDR1 and CDR2 are SEHNR and FQNEAQ (reference sequence). Trimming stripped 5 bases from V and 13 bases from J, with 15 bases between. The CDR3: CASSPRDSYQFF. The CDR3 DNA reads as TGTGCCAGCAGCCCGCGGGACAGTTACCAGTTCTTC.

This clonotype was detected ten times or more. The V and J genes are TRBV11-2 and TRBJ2-1; D perhaps matches TRBD2 (5 bases). V shed 1 base and J shed 3 bases, with 7 bases lying between them. Germline V gene lookup returns CDR1 SGHAT and CDR2 FQNNGV. CDR3 length: 14 amino acids. CDR3 residues: CASSLAGIYNEQFF. CDR3 in DNA: TGTGCCAGCAGCTTAGCGGGGATCTACAATGAGCAGTTCTTC.

In DNA form, the CDR3 reads TGTGCCAGCAGCCCCAGACTAGCGGGGGGTACAGATACGCAGTATTTT. Translated: CASSPRLAGGTDTQYF. The chain uses TRBV7-9 and TRBJ2-3, with 13 bases lining up with TRBD2. The CDR3 has 16 residues. Germline CDR1 and CDR2: SEHNR and FQNEAQ (reference sequence). The V segment lost 5 bases and the J segment 3 bases; nucleotides outside the gene matches: 5.

At least ten counts were recorded for this clonotype. The chain employs TRBV19 and TRBJ2-7; 14 nucleotides agree with TRBD2. Germline CDR1 reads LNHDA; CDR2 reads SQIVND (reference sequence). The CDR3 runs to 16 residues. V shed 7 bases and J 7 bases; nucleotides not matched to a gene: 12. In nucleotides, the CDR3 is TGTGCCAGTACCAAAGGGGGGACTAGCGGGAGTTGGGAGCAGTACTTC. Translating it yields CASTKGGTSGSWEQYF.

V gene TRBV7-2 combines with J gene TRBJ2-3, with a possible D match to TRBD2 (7 bases). V was cut by 2 bases and J by 2 bases, with 14 bases left in between. The CDR3 is made up of 16 amino acids. Germline V lookup: CDR1 SGHTA, CDR2 FQGNSA. CDR3 DNA sequence: TGTGCCAGCAGCTTATTTGCGGGGGCCAACACAGATACGCAGTATTTT. This gives the protein CASSLFAGANTDTQYF. The full variable domain, completed using reference TRBV7-2 and TRBJ2-3, is GAGVSQSPSNKVTEKGKDVELRCDPISGHTALYWYRQSLGQGLEFLIYFQGNSAPDKSGLPSDRFSAERTGGSVSTLTIQRTQQEDSAVYLCASSLFAGANTDTQYFGPGTRLTVL.

This clonotype occurred many times. The rearrangement links TRBV5-1 to TRBJ2-1; 11 bases map to TRBD2. Per the germline V gene, CDR1 is SGHRS and CDR2 is YFSETQ. The CDR3 totals 19 residues. V dropped 0 bases and J dropped 3; count of bases not matched to a gene: 11. The CDR3 loop reads CASSLDSGTSGVYYNEQFF. Here the CDR3 DNA reads TGCGCCAGCAGCTTGGACTCCGGGACTAGCGGCGTTTACTACAATGAGCAGTTCTTC. Full variable domain (outside the CDR3, taken from reference TRBV5-1 and TRBJ2-1): KAGVTQTPRYLIKTRGQQVTLSCSPISGHRSVSWYQQTPGQGLQFLFEYFSETQRNKGNFPGRFSGRQFSNSRSEMNVSTLELGDSALYLCASSLDSGTSGVYYNEQFFGPGTRLTVL.

The genes are TRBV7-2 and TRBJ2-7, with a possible D match to TRBD2 (6 bases). The germline CDR1 and CDR2 sequences are SGHTA and FQGNSA. With 2 bases removed from V and 2 bases from J, the gap between germline ends came to 13 bases. This CDR3 is built from 15 residues. CDR3 loop: CASSLSSGLTYEQYF. In nucleotides, the CDR3 is TGTGCCAGCAGCTTATCCAGCGGGTTAACCTACGAGCAGTACTTC. The entire variable domain, with the rest obtained from reference TRBV7-2 and TRBJ2-7, is as follows: GAGVSQSPSNKVTEKGKDVELRCDPISGHTALYWYRQSLGQGLEFLIYFQGNSAPDKSGLPSDRFSAERTGGSVSTLTIQRTQQEDSAVYLCASSLSSGLTYEQYFGPGTRLTVT.